The clone carrying this T cell receptor beta chain was observed many times. Template material for amplifying TCR beta CDR3 regions consisted of RNA transcripts. First-round RT-PCR with HTBI primers amplified the TCR CDR3 region. TCRdb itself ran the multiplex PCR reads through MiXCR, one entry per CDR3 protein. The sample records around 250,000 distinct CDR3 sequences, about 14% being singletons. These data originate in a study of T cells in Graves' hyperthyroidism and ophthalmopathy. The CDR3 runs 15 residues. V lost 3 bases and J lost 1, with 11 bases in between. Germline-derived CDR1 and CDR2 are KGHSH and LQKENI. The patients, who ranged from 18 to 65 in age, presented with newly diagnosed hyperthyroidism lasting under 2 months. An approximately 10 ml volume of fresh peripheral blood provided the PBMCs.

The clonotype comes from a woman in her forties with Graves' hyperthyroidism that later progressed to Graves' ophthalmopathy. The sequencing input was blood. This chain uses TRBV18 with TRBJ2-3; perhaps TRBD2 as D (5 bases). The CDR3 region is CASSPGGSGTDTQYF. The CDR3 nucleotides read TGTGCCAGCTCACCGGGTGGGAGCGGCACAGATACGCAGTATTTT.